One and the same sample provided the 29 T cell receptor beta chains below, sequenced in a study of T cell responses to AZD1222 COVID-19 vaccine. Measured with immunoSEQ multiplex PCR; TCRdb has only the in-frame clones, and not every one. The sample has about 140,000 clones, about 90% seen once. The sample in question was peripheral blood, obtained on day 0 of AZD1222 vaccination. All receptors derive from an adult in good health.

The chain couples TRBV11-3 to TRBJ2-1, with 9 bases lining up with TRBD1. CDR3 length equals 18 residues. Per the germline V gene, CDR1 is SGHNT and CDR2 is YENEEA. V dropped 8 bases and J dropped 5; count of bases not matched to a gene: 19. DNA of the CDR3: TGTGCCAGCCGAAGCTTAGTAAGTAACAGGGGGCTCCACAATGAGCAGTTCTTC. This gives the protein CASRSLVSNRGLHNEQFF. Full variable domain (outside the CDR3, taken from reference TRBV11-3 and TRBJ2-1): EAGVVQSPRYKIIEKKQPVAFWCNPISGHNTLYWYLQNLGQGPELLIRYENEEAVDDSQLPKDRFSAERLKGVDSTLKIQPAELGDSAVYLCASRSLVSNRGLHNEQFFGPGTRLTVL.

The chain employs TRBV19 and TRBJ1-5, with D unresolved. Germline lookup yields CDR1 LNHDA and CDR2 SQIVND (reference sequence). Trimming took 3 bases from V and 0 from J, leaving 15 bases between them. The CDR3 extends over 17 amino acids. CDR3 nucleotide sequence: TGTGCCAGTAGTATCCCCATTGGCGGGTATAGCAATCAGCCCCAGCATTTT. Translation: CASSIPIGGYSNQPQHF.

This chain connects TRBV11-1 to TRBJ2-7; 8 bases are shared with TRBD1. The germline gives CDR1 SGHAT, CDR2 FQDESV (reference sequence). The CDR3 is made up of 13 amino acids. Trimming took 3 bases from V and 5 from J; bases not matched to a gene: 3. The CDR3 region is CASSFWTGNEQYF. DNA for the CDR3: TGTGCCAGCAGCTTTTGGACAGGGAACGAGCAGTACTTC. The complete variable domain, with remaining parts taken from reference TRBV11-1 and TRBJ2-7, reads EAEVAQSPRYKITEKSQAVAFWCDPISGHATLYWYRQILGQGPELLVQFQDESVVDDSQLPKDRFSAERLKGVDSTLKIQPAELGDSAMYLCASSFWTGNEQYFGPGTRLTVT.

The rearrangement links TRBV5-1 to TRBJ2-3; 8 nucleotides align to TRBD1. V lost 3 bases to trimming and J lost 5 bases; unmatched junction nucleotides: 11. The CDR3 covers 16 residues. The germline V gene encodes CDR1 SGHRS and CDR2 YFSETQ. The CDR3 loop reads CASSSGTGSLLDTQYF. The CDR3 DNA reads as TGCGCCAGCAGCTCCGGGACAGGTAGTCTTCTAGATACGCAGTATTTT. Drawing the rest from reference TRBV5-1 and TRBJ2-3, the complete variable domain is KAGVTQTPRYLIKTRGQQVTLSCSPISGHRSVSWYQQTPGQGLQFLFEYFSETQRNKGNFPGRFSGRQFSNSRSEMNVSTLELGDSALYLCASSSGTGSLLDTQYFGPGTRLTVL.

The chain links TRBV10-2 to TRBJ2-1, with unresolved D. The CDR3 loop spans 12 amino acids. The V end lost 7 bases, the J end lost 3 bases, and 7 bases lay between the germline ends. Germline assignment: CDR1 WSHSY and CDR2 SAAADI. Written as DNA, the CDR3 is TGCGCCAGCACCCCGGGCTACAATGAGCAGTTCTTC. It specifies CASTPGYNEQFF.

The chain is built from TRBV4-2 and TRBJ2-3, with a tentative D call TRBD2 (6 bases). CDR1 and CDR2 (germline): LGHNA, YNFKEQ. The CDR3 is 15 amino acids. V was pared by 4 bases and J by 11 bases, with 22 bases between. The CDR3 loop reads CASSLYLANPGMQYF. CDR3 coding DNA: TGTGCCAGCAGCCTATATCTAGCGAACCCAGGGATGCAGTATTTT.

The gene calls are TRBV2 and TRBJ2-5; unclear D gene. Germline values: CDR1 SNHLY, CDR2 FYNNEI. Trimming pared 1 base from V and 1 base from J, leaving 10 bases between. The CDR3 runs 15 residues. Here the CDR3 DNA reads TGTGCCAGCAGTGAAGACGGACCATCCCAAGAGACCCAGTACTTC. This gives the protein CASSEDGPSQETQYF.

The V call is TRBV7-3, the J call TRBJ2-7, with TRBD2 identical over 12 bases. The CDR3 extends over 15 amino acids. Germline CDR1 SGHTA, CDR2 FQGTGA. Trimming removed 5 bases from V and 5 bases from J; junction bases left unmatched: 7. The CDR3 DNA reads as TGTGCCAGCAGCCCCCGCCCTAGCGGGAGGGACGAGCAGTACTTC. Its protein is CASSPRPSGRDEQYF.

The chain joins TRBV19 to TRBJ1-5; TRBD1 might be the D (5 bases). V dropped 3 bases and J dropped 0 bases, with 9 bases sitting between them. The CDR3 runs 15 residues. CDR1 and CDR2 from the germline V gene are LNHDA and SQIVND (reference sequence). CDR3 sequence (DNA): TGTGCCAGTAGTATGGGGGTTTATAGCAATCAGCCCCAGCATTTT. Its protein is CASSMGVYSNQPQHF.

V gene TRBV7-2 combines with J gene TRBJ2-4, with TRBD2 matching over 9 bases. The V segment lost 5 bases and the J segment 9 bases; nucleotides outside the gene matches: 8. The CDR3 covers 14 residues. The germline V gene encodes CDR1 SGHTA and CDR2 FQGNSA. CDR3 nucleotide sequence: TGTGCCAGCAGCCCCGGGCTAGCGGGGAGCATTCAGTACTTC. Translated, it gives CASSPGLAGSIQYF.

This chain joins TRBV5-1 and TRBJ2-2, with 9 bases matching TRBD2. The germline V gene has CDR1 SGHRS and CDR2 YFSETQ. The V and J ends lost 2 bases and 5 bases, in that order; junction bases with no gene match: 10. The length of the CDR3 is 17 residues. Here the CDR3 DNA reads TGCGCCAGCAGCTTTGGGATAGCGGGAGCTCGGACCGGGGAGCTGTTTTTT. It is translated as CASSFGIAGARTGELFF.

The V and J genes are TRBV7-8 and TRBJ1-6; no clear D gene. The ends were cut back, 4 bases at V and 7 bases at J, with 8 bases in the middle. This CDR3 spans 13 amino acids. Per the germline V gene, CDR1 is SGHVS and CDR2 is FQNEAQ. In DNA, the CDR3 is TGTGCCAGCAGCTCCATGGAAAATTCACCCCTCCACTTT. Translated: CASSSMENSPLHF.

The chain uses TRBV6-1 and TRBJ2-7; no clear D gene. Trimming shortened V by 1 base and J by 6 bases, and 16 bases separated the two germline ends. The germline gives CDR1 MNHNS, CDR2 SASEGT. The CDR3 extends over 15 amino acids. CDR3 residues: CASSEVFAAIGEQYF. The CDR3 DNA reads TGTGCCAGCAGTGAAGTCTTCGCGGCAATCGGCGAGCAGTACTTC.

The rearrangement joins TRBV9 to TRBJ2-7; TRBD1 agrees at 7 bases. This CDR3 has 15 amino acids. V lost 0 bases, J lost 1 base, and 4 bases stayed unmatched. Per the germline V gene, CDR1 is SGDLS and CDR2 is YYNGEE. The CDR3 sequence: CASSVGGRGSYEQYF. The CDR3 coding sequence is TGTGCCAGCAGCGTAGGCGGCAGGGGGTCCTACGAGCAGTACTTC.

The CDR3: CASSPQGFTEAFF. The CDR3 DNA is TGTGCCAGCAGCCCACAGGGGTTCACTGAAGCTTTCTTT. The chain combines TRBV3-1 (or the pseudogene TRBV3-2) with TRBJ1-1; 7 nucleotides line up with TRBD1. The CDR3 is 13 residues long. The trim removed 4 bases at V and 4 bases at J, leaving 3 bases unmatched. Per germline, CDR1 LGHDT and CDR2 YNNKEL (reference sequence).

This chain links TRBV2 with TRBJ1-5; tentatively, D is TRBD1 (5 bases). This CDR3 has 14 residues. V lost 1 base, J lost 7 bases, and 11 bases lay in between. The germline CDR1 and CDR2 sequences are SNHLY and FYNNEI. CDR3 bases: TGTGCCAGCAGTGAAGGGCAGGAGGGGCAGCCCCAGCATTTT. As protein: CASSEGQEGQPQHF. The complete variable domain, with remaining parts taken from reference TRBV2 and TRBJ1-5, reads EPEVTQTPSHQVTQMGQEVILRCVPISNHLYFYWYRQILGQKVEFLVSFYNNEISEKSEIFDDQFSVERPDGSNFTLKIRSTKLEDSAMYFCASSEGQEGQPQHFGDGTRLSIL.

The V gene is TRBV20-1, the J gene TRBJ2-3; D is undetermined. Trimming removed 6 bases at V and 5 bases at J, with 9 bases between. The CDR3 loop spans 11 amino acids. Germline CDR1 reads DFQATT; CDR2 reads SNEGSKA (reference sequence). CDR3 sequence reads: CSATPQDTQYF. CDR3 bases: TGCAGTGCCACCCCCCAAGATACGCAGTATTTT.

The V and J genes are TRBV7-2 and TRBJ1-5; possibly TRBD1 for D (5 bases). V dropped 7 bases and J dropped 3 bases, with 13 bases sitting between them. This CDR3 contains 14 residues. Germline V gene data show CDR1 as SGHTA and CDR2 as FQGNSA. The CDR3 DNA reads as TGTGCCAGCAAAGGGACGCTTGACAATCAGCCCCAGCATTTT. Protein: CASKGTLDNQPQHF.

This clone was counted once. CDR3 residues: CASSVAGGGWQYF. The CDR3 coding sequence is TGTGCCAGCAGCGTAGCGGGGGGGGGATGGCAGTACTTC. The genes are TRBV9 and TRBJ2-7; TRBD2 matches 8 bases. V shed 0 bases and J 9 bases; nucleotides not matched to a gene: 5. This CDR3 has 13 residues. CDR1 SGDLS and CDR2 YYNGEE come from the germline V gene.

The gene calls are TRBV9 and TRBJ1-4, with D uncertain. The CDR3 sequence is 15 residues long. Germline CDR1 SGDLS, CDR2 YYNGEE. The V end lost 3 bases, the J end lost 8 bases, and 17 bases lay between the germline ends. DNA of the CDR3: TGTGCCAGCAGCGATGGCAGGAGCTTTGCCGAAAAACTGTTTTTT. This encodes CASSDGRSFAEKLFF.

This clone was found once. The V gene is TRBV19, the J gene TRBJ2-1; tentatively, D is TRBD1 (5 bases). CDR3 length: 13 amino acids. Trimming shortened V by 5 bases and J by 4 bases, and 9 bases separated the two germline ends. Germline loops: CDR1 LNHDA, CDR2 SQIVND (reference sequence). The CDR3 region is CASSAQGYNEQFF. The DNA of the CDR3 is TGTGCCAGTAGTGCTCAGGGTTACAATGAGCAGTTCTTC.

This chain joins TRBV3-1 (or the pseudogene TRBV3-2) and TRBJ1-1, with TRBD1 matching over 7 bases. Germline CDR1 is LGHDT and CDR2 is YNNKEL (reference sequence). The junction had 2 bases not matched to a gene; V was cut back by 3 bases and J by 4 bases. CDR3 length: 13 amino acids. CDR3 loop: CASSHRQGTEAFF. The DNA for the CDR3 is TGTGCCAGCAGCCATCGACAGGGCACTGAAGCTTTCTTT.

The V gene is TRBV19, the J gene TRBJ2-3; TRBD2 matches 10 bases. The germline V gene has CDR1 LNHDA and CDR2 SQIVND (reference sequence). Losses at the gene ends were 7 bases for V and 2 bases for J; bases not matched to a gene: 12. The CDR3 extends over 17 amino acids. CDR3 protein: CASTQRTSGTYTDTQYF. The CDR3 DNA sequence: TGTGCCAGTACCCAAAGGACTAGCGGAACGTACACAGATACGCAGTATTTT.

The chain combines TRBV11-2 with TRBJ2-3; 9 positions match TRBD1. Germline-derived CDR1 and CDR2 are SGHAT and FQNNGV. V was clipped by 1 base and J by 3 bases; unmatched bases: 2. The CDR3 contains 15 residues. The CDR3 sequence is CASSLAGQGTDTQYF. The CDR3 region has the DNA TGTGCCAGCAGCTTAGCTGGACAGGGGACAGATACGCAGTATTTT.

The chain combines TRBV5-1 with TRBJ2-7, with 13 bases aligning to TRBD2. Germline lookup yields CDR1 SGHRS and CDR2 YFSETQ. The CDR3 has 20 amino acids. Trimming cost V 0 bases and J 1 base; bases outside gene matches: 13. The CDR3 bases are TGCGCCAGCAGCTTGGTGCCGTCGGGGACTAGCGGGACAACTTCCTACGAGCAGTACTTC. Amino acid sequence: CASSLVPSGTSGTTSYEQYF.

CDR3 coding DNA: TGTGCCACCGGGCCCGGCGTTAATGAGCAGTTCTTC. Encoded protein: CATGPGVNEQFF. The chain carries TRBV19 and TRBJ2-1, with unresolved D. The CDR3 sequence is 12 residues long. V lost 10 bases and J lost 7, with 14 bases in between. Germline values: CDR1 LNHDA, CDR2 SQIVND (reference sequence).

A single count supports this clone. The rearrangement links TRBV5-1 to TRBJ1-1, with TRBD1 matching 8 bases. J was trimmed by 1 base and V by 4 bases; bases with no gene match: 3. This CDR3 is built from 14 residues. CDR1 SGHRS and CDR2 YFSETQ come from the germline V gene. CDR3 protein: CASSRDRTNTEAFF. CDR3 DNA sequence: TGCGCCAGCAGCCGGGACAGGACGAACACTGAAGCTTTCTTT.

The CDR3, as DNA: TGTGCCAGTAGAGGGACAGGGGTCGAACCCCGAGAGACCCAGTACTTC. It yields the protein CASRGTGVEPRETQYF. The chain carries TRBV19 and TRBJ2-5; TRBD1 aligns across 10 bases. Germline V gives CDR1 LNHDA, CDR2 SQIVND (reference sequence). The V and J ends lost 6 bases and 4 bases, in that order; junction bases with no gene match: 11. There are 16 residues in the CDR3.

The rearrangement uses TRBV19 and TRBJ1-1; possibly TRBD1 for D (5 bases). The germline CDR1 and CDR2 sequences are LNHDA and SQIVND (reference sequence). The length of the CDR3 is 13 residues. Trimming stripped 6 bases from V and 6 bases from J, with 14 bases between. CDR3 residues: CASRDRKGAEAFF. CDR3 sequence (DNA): TGTGCCAGTAGGGACCGTAAAGGGGCTGAAGCTTTCTTT.